Below, one T cell receptor beta chain is given with its context. Authors' data handling: Scientists estimated how many nucleated cells there were by amplifying reference gene primers. Assay: immunoSEQ multiplex PCR; the TCRdb copy retains only in-frame clones and omits some. V and J calls plus clone size are reproduced from that table; the DNA served to infer D and trimming. Altogether some 150,000 clones are present, about 85% being singletons, with the ten largest covering 2.6%. The length of the CDR3 is 14 residues. Germline V CDR1 and CDR2: SGHVS, FQNEAQ. Trimming stripped 6 bases from V and 3 bases from J, with 11 bases between. These data are taken from a study of blood T cell repertoires in COVID-19. Study summary: The United States, Italy and Spain were the sources of the acute and convalescent COVID-19 samples. Nucleic acid was either cDNA or gDNA, and it came from T cells, B-cell-depleted T cells, or PBMCs.

V is TRBV7-8 and J is TRBJ2-2; D not resolved. The TCR originated in a human donor with acute or convalescent COVID-19. The donor label of this sample is uncertain. The sequencing input was peripheral blood. CDR3 residues: CASRLRDYTGELFF. CDR3 DNA sequence: TGTGCCAGCAGGTTAAGAGATTACACCGGGGAGCTGTTTTTT.